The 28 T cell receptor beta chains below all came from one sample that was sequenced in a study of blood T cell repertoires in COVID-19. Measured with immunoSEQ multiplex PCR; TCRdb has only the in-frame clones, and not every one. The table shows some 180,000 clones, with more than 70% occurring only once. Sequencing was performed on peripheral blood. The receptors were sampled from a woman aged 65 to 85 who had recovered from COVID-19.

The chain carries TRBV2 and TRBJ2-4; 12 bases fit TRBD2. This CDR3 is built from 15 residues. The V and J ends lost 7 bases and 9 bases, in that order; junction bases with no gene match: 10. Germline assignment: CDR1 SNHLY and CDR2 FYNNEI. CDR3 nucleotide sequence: TGTGCCAGCACAGGGCTAGCGGGAGGGCCGGGCATTCAGTACTTC. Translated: CASTGLAGGPGIQYF.

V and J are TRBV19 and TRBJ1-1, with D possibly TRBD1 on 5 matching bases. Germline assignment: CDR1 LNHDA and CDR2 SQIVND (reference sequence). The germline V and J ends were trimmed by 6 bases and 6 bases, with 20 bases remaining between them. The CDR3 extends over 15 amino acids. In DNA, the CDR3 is TGTGCCAGTAGGCGAATTCAGGGCCTCGGGTCTGAAGCTTTCTTT. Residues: CASRRIQGLGSEAFF.

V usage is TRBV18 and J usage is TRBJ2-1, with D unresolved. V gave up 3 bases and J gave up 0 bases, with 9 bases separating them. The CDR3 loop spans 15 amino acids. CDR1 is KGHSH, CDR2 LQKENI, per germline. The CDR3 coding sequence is TGTGCCAGCTCACCCCAGGTTAGCTCCTACAATGAGCAGTTCTTC. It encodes CASSPQVSSYNEQFF.

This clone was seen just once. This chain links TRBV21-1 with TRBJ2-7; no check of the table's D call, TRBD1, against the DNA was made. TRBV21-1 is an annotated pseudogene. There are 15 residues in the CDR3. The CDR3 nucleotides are TGTGCCAGCACCCGTAGAGGGACAGGGTATTACGAGCAGTACTTC. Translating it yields CASTRRGTGYYEQYF.

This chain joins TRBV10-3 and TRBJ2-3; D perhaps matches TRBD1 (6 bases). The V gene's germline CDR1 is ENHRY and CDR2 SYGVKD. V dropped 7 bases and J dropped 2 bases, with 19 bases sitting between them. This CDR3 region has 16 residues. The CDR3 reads CAITRDRMGATDTQYF. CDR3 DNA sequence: TGTGCCATCACCCGAGACAGGATGGGGGCCACAGATACGCAGTATTTT.

CDR3 residues: CASSEYILWGTNTGELFF. CDR3 bases: TGTGCCAGCAGTGAATATATTCTCTGGGGCACCAACACCGGGGAGCTGTTTTTT. This chain connects TRBV25-1 to TRBJ2-2, with a possible D match to TRBD1 (5 bases). The CDR3 extends over 18 amino acids. V was clipped by 0 bases and J by 2 bases, with 16 bases between them. Germline CDR1 reads MGHDK; CDR2 reads SYGVNS.

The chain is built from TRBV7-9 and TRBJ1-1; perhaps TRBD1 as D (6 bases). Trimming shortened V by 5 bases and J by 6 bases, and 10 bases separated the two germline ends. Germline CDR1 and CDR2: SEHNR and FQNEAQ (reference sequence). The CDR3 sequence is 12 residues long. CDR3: CASSPPGAEAFF. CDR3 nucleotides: TGTGCCAGCAGCCCCCCAGGGGCTGAAGCTTTCTTT.

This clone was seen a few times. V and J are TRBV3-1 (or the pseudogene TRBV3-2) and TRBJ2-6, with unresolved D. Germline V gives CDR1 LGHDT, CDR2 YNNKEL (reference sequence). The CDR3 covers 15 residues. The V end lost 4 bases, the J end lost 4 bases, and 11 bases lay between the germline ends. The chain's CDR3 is CASSRAALGANVLTF. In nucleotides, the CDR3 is TGTGCCAGCAGCCGCGCTGCTCTCGGGGCCAACGTCCTGACTTTC.

The CDR3 here is CASSPRGYADTQYF. The CDR3, as DNA: TGTGCCAGCTCACCACGAGGGTATGCAGATACGCAGTATTTT. The V call is TRBV18, the J call TRBJ2-3; maybe TRBD2 (5 bases). The germline CDR1 and CDR2 sequences are KGHSH and LQKENI. The V and J ends lost 1 base and 4 bases respectively, with 9 bases between them. CDR3 size: 14 residues.

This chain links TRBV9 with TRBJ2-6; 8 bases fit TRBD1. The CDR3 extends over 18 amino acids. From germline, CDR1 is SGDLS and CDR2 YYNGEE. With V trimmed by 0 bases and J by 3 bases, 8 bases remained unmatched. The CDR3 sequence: CASSVGRTGIVGANVLTF. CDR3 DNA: TGTGCCAGCAGCGTAGGGCGGACAGGGATTGTTGGGGCCAACGTCCTGACTTTC.

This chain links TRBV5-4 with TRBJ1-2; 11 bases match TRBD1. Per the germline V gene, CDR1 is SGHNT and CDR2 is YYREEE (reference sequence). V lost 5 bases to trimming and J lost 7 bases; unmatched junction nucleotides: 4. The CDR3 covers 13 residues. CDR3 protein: CASRPGTGGGYTF. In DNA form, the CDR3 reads TGTGCCAGCAGACCCGGGACAGGGGGTGGCTACACCTTC.

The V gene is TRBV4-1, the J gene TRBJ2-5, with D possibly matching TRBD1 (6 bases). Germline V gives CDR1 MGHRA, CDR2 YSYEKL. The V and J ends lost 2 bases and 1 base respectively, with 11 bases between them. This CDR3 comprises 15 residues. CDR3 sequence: CASSQSDRFQETQYF. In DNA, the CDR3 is TGCGCCAGCAGCCAATCCGACAGGTTCCAAGAGACCCAGTACTTC.

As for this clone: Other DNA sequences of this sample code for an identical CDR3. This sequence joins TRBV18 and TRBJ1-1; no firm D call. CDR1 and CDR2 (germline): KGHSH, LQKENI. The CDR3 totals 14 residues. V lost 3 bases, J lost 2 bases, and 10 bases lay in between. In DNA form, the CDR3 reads TGTGCCAGCTCACCGGGCACCGCTAACACTGAAGCTTTCTTT. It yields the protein CASSPGTANTEAFF.

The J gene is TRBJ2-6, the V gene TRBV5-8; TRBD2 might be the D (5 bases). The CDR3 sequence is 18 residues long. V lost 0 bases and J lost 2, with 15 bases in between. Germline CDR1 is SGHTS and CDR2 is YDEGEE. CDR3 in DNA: TGTGCCAGCAGCTTGGCCGTCGTGTCCGGGACTGGGGCCAACGTCCTGACTTTC. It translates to CASSLAVVSGTGANVLTF.

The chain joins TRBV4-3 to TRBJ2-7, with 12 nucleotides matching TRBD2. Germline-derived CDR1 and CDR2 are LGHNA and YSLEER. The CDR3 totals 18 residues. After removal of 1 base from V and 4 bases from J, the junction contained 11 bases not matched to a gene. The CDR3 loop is CASSQVIGTSGWAYEQYF. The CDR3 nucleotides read TGCGCCAGCAGCCAAGTTATAGGGACTAGCGGGTGGGCATACGAGCAGTACTTC.

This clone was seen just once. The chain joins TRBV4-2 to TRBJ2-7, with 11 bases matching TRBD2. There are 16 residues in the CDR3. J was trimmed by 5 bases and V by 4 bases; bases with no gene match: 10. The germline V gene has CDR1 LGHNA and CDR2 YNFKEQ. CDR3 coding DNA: TGTGCCAGCAGCCGGTCGACTAGCGGGGCGGAGAACGAGCAGTACTTC. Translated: CASSRSTSGAENEQYF.

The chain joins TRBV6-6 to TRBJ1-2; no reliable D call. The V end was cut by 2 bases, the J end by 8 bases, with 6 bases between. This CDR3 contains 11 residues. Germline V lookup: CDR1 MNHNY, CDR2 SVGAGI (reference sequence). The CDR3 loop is CASSYQAGYTF. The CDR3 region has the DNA TGTGCCAGCAGTTACCAGGCCGGCTACACCTTC.

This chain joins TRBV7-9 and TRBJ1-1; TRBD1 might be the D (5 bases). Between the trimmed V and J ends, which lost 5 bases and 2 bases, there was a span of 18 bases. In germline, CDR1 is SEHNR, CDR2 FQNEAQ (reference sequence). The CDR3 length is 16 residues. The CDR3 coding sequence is TGTGCCAGCAGCCTCTCGGGTTCAGGGAAAAACACTGAAGCTTTCTTT. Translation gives CASSLSGSGKNTEAFF.

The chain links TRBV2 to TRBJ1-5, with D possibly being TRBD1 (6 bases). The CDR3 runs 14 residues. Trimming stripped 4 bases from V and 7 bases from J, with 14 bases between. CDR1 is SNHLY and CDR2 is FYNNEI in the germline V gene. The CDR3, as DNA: TGTGCCAGCAGTGGCCAGGGGAGTGGGCAGCCCCAGCATTTT. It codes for CASSGQGSGQPQHF.

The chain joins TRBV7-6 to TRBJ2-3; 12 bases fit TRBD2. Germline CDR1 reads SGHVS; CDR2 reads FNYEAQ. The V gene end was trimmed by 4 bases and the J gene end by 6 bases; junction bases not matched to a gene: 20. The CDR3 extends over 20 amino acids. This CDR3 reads CASSSPKRLAGVGAGDTQYF. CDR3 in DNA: TGTGCCAGCAGCTCCCCAAAACGACTAGCGGGAGTCGGGGCGGGGGATACGCAGTATTTT.

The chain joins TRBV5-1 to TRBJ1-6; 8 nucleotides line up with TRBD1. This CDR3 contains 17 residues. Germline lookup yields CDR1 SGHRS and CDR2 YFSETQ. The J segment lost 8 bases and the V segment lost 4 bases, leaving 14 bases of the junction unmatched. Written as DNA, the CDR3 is TGCGCCAGCAGCCGGGACAGGCGAACTAAGTATGATTCACCCCTCCACTTT. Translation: CASSRDRRTKYDSPLHF.

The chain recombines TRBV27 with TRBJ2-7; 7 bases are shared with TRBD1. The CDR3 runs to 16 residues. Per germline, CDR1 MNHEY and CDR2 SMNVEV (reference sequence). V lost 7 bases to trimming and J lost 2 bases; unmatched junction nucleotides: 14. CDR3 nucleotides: TGTGCCAGCACCAAATATCCCCCCGACAGGGCCTACGAGCAGTACTTC. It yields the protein CASTKYPPDRAYEQYF.

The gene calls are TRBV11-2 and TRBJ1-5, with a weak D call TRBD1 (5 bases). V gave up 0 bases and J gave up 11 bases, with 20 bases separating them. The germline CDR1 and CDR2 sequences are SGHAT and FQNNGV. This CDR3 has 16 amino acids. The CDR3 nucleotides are TGTGCCAGCAGCTTAGACGGTCCTCAGGGCCCAGGTTCCCAGCATTTT. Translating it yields CASSLDGPQGPGSQHF.

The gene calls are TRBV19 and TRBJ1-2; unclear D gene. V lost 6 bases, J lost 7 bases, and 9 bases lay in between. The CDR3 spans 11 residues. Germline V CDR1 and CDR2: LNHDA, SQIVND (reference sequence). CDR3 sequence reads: CASSLGGGYTF. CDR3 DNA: TGTGCCAGTAGCCTCGGAGGTGGCTACACCTTC.

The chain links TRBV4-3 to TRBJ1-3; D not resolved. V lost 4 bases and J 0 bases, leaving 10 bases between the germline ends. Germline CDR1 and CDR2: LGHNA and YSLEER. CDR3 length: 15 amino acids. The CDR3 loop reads CASSPLGSSGNTIYF. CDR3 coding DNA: TGCGCCAGCAGCCCGCTTGGGAGCTCTGGAAACACCATATATTTT.

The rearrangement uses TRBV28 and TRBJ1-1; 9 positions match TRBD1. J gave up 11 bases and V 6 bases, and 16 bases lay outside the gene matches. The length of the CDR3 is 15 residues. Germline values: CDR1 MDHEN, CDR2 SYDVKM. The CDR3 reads CASRNLGTGWGRAFF. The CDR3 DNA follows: TGTGCCAGCAGGAATCTCGGGACAGGGTGGGGTAGGGCTTTCTTT.

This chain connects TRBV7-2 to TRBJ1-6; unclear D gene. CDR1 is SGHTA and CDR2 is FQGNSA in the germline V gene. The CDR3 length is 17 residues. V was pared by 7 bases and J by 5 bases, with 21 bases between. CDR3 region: CASISPLDPRDNSPLHF. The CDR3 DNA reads TGTGCCAGCATCTCACCCCTGGACCCGCGGGATAATTCACCCCTCCACTTT.

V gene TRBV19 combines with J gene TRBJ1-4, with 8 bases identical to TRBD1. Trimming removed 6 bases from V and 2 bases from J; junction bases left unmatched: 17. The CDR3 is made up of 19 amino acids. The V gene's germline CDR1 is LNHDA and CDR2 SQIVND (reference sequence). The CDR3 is CASSPGRQGLFPTNEKLFF. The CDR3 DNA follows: TGTGCCAGTAGCCCTGGGCGACAGGGGCTATTTCCCACTAATGAAAAACTGTTTTTT.